A single T cell receptor beta chain is shown here with its context. Its specificity is unknown. The sample is drawn from a study of healthy donors' naive CD4 and CD8 T cells. Study background: Donors spanned ages 20-25, 40-50 and 60-70 years, half female.

A linear amplification protocol produced the TCR libraries from roughly 550 ng of total RNA. One entry per CDR3 protein, called by TCRdb with MiXCR from the reads. The sample lists about 180,000 distinct CDR3 sequences, 65% to 75% occurring once. The CDR3 contains 12 residues. V gave up 3 bases and J gave up 6 bases, with 9 bases separating them. Germline V gives CDR1 SQVTM, CDR2 ANQGSEA. Study-wide results and caveats: Roughly 13% of CD4/CD8 propensity variance appeared explained by V, J and CDR3 charge.

The rearrangement joins TRBV29-1 to TRBJ2-1; D perhaps matches TRBD2 (5 bases). The sequencing input was naive CD4+ and CD8+ T cells sorted from blood, pooled from several donors. This receptor was obtained from a pool of human donors in good health; the sample pools cells from several healthy donors. The CDR3 DNA is TGCAGCGTTGATGATGGAGGCAATGAGCAGTTCTTC. It codes for CSVDDGGNEQFF.